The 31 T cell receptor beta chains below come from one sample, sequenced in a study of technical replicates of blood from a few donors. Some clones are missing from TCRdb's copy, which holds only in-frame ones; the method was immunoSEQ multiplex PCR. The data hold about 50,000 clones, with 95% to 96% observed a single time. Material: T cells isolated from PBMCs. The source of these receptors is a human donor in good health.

Here the CDR3 DNA reads TGCGCCAGCAGCCAAGAGGGTGGGGACAGGGTTGGCTACGAGCAGTACTTC. It codes for CASSQEGGDRVGYEQYF. This rearrangement joins TRBV4-3 to TRBJ2-7, with 9 positions matching TRBD1. The ends lost 0 bases at V and 3 bases at J; junction bases unmatched: 9. Germline assignment: CDR1 LGHNA and CDR2 YSLEER. This CDR3 spans 17 amino acids.

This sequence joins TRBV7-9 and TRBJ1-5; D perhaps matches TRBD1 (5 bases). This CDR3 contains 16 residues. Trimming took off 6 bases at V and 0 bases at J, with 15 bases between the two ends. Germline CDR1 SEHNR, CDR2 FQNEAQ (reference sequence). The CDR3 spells CASSYGHENSNQPQHF. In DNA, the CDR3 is TGTGCCAGCAGTTACGGACATGAAAATAGCAATCAGCCCCAGCATTTT.

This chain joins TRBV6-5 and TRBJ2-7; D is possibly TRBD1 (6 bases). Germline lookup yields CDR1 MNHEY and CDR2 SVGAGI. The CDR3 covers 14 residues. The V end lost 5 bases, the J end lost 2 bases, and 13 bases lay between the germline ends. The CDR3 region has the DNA TGTGCCAGCAGTACCAACAGGGTCCCCTACGAGCAGTACTTC. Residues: CASSTNRVPYEQYF.

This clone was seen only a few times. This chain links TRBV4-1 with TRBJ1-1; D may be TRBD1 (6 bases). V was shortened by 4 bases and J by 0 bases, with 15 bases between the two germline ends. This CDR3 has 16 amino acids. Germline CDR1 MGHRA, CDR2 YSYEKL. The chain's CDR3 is CASSPNFWGLNTEAFF. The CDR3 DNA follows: TGCGCCAGCAGCCCAAATTTTTGGGGGCTGAACACTGAAGCTTTCTTT.

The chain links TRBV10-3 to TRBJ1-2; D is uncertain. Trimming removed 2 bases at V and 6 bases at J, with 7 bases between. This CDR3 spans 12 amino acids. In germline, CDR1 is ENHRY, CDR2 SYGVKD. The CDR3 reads CAISEGGNGYTF. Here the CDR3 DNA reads TGTGCCATCAGTGAGGGAGGGAATGGCTACACCTTC.

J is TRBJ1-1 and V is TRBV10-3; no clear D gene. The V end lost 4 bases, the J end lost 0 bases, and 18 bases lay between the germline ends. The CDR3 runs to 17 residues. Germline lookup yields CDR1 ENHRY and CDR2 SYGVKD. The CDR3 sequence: CAISALRGNTMNTEAFF. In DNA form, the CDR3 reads TGTGCCATCAGTGCGCTCCGGGGAAACACTATGAACACTGAAGCTTTCTTT.

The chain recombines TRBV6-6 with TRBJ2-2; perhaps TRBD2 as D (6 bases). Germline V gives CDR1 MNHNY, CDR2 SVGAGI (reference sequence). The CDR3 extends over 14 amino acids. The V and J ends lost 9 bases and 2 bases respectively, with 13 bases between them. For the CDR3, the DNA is TGTGCCAGTTCGGGACTTCCAAACACCGGGGAGCTGTTTTTT. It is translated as CASSGLPNTGELFF.

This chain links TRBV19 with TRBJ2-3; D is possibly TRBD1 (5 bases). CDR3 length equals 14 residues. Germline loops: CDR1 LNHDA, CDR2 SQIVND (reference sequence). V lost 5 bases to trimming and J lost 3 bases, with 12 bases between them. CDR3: CASSPRQWTDTQYF. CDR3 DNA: TGTGCCAGTAGTCCCCGACAGTGGACAGATACGCAGTATTTT.

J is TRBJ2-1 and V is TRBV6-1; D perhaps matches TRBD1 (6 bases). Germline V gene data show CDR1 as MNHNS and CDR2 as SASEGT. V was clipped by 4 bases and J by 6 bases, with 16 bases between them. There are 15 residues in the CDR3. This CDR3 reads CASSVLRGPSNEQFF. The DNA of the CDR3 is TGTGCCAGCAGTGTTCTCAGGGGACCGTCCAATGAGCAGTTCTTC.

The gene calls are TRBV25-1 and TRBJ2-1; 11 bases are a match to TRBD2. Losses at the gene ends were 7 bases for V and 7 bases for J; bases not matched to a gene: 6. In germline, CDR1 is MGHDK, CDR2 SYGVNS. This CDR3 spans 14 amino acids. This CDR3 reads CASTIAGGGNEQFF. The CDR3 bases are TGTGCCAGCACTATAGCGGGAGGGGGGAATGAGCAGTTCTTC.

CDR3 in amino acids: CASKETGEREQYF. CDR3 nucleotides: TGTGCCAGTAAGGAGACAGGGGAAAGGGAGCAGTACTTC. The chain combines TRBV19 with TRBJ2-7; 8 bases are shared with TRBD1. The V gene's germline CDR1 is LNHDA and CDR2 SQIVND (reference sequence). The CDR3 loop spans 13 amino acids. V dropped 7 bases and J dropped 7; count of bases not matched to a gene: 9.

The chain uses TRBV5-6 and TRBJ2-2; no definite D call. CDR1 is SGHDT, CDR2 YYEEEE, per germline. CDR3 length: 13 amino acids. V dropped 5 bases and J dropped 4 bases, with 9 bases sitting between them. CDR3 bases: TGTGCCAGCAGTGACCGACTCACCGGGGAGCTGTTTTTT. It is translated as CASSDRLTGELFF.

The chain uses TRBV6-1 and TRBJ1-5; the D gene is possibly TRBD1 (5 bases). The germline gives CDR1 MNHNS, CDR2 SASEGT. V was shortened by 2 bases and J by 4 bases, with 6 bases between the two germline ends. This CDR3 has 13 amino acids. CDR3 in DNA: TGTGCCAGCAGTGAAAAGGGGAATCAGCCCCAGCATTTT. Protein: CASSEKGNQPQHF.

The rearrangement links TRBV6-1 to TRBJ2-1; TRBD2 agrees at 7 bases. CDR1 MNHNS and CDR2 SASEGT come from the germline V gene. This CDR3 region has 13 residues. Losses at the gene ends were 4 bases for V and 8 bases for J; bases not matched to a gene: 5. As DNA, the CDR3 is TGTGCCAGCAGTGGGTCGGGGAGGGATGAGCAGTTCTTC. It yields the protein CASSGSGRDEQFF.

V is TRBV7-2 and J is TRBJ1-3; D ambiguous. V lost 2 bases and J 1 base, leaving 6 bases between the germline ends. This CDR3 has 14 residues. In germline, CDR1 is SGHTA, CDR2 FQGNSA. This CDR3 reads CASSLYGSGNTIYF. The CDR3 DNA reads TGTGCCAGCAGCTTATACGGGTCTGGAAACACCATATATTTT.

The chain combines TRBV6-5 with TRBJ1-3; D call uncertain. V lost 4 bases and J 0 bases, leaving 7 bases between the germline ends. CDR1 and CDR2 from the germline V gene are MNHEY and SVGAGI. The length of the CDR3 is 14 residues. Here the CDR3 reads CASSFGLSGNTIYF. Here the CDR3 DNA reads TGTGCCAGCAGTTTTGGACTCTCTGGAAACACCATATATTTT.

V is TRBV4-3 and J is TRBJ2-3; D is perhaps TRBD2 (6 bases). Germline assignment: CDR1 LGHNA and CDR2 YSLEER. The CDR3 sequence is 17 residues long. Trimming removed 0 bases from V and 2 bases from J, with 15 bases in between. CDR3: CASSQDKRGILTDTQYF. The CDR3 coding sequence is TGCGCCAGCAGCCAAGATAAACGCGGGATCCTCACAGATACGCAGTATTTT.

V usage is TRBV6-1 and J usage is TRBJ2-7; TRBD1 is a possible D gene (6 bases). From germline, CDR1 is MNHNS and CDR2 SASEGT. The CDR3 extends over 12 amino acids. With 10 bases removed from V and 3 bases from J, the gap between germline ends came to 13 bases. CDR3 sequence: CATFWTVYEQYF. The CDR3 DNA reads TGTGCCACGTTTTGGACAGTCTACGAGCAGTACTTC.

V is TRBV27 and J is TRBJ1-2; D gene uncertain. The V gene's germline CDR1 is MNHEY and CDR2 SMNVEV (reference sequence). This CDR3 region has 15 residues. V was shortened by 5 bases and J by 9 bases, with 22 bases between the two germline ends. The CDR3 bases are TGTGCCAGCAGTCAGCGGGCTACGATATCTATGAGCTACACCTTC. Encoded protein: CASSQRATISMSYTF.

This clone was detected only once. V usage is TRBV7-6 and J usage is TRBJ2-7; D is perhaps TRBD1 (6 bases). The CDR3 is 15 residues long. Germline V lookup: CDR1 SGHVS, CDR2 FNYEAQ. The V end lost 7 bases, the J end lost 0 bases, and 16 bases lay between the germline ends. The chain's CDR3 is CASTLGGESSYEQYF. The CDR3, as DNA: TGTGCCAGCACCCTAGGGGGAGAGAGCTCCTACGAGCAGTACTTC.

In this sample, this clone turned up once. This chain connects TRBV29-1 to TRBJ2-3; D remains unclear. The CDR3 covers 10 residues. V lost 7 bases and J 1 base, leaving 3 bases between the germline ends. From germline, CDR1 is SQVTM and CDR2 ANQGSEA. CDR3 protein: CSACTDTQYF. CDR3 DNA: TGCAGCGCCTGCACAGATACGCAGTATTTT.

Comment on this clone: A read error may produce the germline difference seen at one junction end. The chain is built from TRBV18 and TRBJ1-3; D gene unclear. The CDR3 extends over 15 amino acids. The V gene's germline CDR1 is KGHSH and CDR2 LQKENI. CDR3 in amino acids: CASSPPATSGNTIYF. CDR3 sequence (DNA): TGTGCCAGCTCTCCACCAGCAACCTCTGGAAACACCATATATTTT.

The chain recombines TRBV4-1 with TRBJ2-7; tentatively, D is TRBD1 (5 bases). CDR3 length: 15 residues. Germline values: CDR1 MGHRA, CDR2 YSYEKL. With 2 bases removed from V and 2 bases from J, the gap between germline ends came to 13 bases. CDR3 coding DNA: TGCGCCAGCAGCCAATTCTTTCCAGGGACCTACGAGCAGTACTTC. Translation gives CASSQFFPGTYEQYF.

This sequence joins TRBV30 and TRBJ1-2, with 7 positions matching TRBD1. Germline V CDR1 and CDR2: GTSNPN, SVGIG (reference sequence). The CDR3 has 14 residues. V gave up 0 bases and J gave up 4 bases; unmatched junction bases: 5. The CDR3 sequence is CAWSVSRGPYGYTF. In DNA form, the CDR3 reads TGTGCCTGGAGTGTCTCAAGGGGGCCCTATGGCTACACCTTC.

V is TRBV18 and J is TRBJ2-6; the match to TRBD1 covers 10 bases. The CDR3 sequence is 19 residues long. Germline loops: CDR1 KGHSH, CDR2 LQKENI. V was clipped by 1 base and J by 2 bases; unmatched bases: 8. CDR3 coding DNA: TGTGCCAGCTCACCACTCAAGGGACAGGGGATACCTGGGGCCAACGTCCTGACTTTC. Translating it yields CASSPLKGQGIPGANVLTF.

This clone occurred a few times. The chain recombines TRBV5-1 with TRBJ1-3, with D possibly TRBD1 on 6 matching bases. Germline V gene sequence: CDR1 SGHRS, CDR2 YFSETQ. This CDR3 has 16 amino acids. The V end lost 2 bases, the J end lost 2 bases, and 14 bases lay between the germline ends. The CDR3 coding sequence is TGCGCCAGCAGCTTTACCCCACAGGGACCTGGAAACACCATATATTTT. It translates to CASSFTPQGPGNTIYF.

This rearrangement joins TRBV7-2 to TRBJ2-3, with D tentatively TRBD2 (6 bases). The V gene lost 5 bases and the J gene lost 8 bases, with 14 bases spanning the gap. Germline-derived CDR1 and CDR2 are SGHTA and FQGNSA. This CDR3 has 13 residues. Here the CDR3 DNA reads TGTGCCAGCAGCCCCCCCTCGGGGGTTACGCAGTATTTT. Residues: CASSPPSGVTQYF.

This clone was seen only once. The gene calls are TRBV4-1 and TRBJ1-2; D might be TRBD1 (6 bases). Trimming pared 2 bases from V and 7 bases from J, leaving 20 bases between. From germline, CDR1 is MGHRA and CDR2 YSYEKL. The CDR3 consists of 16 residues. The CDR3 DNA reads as TGCGCCAGCAGCCAACAGGACAGCCTCAGCCTCTCTGGCTACACCTTC. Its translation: CASSQQDSLSLSGYTF.

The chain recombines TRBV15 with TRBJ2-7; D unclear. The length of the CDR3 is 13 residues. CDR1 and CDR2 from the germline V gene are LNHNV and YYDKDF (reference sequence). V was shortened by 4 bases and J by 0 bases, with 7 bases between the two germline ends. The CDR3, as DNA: TGTGCCACCAGCACGGGTAACTCCTACGAGCAGTACTTC. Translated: CATSTGNSYEQYF.

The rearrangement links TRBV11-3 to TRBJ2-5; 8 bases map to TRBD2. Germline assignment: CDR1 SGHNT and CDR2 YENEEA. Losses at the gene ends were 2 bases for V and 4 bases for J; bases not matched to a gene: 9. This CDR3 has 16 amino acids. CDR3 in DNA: TGTGCCAGCAGCTTACTGGCGGGAGGAGGGGGAGAGACCCAGTACTTC. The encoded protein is CASSLLAGGGGETQYF.

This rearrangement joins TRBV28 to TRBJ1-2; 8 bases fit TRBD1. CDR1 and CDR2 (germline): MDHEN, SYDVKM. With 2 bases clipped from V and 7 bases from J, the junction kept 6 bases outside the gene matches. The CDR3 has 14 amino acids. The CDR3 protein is CASSLQGAWGGYTF. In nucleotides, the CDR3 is TGTGCCAGCAGTTTACAGGGGGCGTGGGGTGGCTACACCTTC.